This T cell receptor beta chain was sequenced during a study of blood T cell repertoires in COVID-19. At the level of the study: Sample material is recorded as cDNA or gDNA derived from T cells, B-cell-depleted T cells, or PBMCs.

TCRdb keeps only in-frame clones here, not all; method: immunoSEQ multiplex PCR. The sample lists about 210,000 clones, approximately 85% occurring once. Source material: peripheral blood. The TCR originated in a woman between 50 and 59 years old with active or convalescent COVID-19.

CDR3 DNA sequence: TGCGCCAGCAGCGTGGAAGGGGTCAGGGGGATTAAAAATGGCTACACCTTC. It translates to CASSVEGVRGIKNGYTF. The rearrangement links TRBV5-1 to TRBJ1-2, with 7 positions matching TRBD1. The CDR3 spans 17 residues. The V and J ends lost 4 bases and 6 bases, in that order; junction bases with no gene match: 18. CDR1 and CDR2 (germline): SGHRS, YFSETQ. Filled out from reference TRBV5-1 and TRBJ1-2, the complete variable domain reads KAGVTQTPRYLIKTRGQQVTLSCSPISGHRSVSWYQQTPGQGLQFLFEYFSETQRNKGNFPGRFSGRQFSNSRSEMNVSTLELGDSALYLCASSVEGVRGIKNGYTFGSGTRLTVV.